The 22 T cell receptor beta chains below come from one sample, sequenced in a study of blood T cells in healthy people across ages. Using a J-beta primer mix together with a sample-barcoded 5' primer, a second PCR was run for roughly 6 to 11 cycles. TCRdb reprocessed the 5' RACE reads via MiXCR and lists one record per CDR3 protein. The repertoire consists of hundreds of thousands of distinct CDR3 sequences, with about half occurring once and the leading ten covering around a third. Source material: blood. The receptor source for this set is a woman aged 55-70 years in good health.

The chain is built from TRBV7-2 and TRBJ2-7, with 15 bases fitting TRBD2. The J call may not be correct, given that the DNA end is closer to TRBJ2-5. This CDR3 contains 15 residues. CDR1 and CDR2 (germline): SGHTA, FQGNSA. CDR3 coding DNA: TGTGCCAGCAGCTTCGGACTAGCGGGAGGGGAGACCCAGTACTTC. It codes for CASSFGLAGGETQYF.

This CDR3 is CSAPSSSQGSGTEAFF. In DNA, the CDR3 is TGCAGTGCTCCCTCTTCCTCACAGGGTTCGGGCACTGAAGCTTTCTTT. This chain uses TRBV20-1 with TRBJ1-1; maybe TRBD1 (6 bases). Trimming took off 5 bases at V and 4 bases at J, with 23 bases between the two ends. Germline CDR1 and CDR2: DFQATT and SNEGSKA (reference sequence). The CDR3 loop spans 16 amino acids.

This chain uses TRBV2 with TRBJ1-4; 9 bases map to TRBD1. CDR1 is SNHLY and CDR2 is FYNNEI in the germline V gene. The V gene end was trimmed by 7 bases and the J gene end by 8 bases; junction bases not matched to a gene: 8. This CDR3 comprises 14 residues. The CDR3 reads CASKDGTGTEKLFF. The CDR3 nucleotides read TGTGCCAGCAAGGACGGGACAGGGACCGAAAAACTGTTTTTT.

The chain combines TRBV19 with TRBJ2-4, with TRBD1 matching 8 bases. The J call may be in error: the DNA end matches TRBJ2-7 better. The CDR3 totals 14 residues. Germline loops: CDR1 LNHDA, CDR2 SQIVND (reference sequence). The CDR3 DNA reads TGTGCCAGTAGCCGACAGGGGAAAACCTACGAGCAGTACTTC. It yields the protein CASSRQGKTYEQYF.

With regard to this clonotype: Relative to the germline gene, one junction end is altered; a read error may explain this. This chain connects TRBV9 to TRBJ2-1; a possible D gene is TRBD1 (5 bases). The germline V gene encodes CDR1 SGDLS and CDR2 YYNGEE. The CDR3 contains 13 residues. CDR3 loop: CASGASQWNGQFF. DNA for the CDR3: TGTGCCAGCGGGGCCTCCCAGTGGAATGGGCAGTTCTTC.

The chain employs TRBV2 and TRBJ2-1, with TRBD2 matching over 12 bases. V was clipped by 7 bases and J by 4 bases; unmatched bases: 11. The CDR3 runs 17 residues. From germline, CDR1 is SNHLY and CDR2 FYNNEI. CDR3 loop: CASTATSGRRSYNEQFF. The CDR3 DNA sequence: TGTGCCAGCACAGCGACTAGCGGGAGAAGGTCGTACAATGAGCAGTTCTTC.

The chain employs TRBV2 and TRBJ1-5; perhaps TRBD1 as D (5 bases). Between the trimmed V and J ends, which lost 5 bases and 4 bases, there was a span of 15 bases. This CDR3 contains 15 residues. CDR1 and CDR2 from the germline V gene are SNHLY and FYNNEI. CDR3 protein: CASSRDSAYNQPQHF. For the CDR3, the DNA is TGTGCCAGCAGTCGAGACAGTGCTTATAATCAGCCCCAGCATTTT.

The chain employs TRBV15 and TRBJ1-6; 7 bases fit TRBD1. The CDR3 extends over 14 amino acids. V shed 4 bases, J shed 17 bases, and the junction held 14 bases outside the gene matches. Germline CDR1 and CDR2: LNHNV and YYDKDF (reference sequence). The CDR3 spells CATSTATGTNPFHF. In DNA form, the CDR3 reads TGTGCCACCAGCACCGCGACAGGGACCAACCCCTTCCACTTT.

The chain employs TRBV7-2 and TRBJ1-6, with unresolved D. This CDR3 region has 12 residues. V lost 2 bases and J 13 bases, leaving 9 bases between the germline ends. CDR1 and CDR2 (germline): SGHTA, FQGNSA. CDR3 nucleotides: TGTGCCAGCAGCTTAAGTGAACCGCCCCTCCACTTT. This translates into CASSLSEPPLHF. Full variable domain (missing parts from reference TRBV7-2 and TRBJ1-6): GAGVSQSPSNKVTEKGKDVELRCDPISGHTALYWYRQSLGQGLEFLIYFQGNSAPDKSGLPSDRFSAERTGGSVSTLTIQRTQQEDSAVYLCASSLSEPPLHFGNGTRLTVT.

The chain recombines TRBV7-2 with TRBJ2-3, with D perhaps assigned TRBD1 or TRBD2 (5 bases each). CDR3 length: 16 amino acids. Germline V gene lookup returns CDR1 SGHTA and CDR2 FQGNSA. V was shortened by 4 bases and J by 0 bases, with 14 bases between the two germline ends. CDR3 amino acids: CASSSRPGLSTDTQYF. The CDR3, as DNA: TGTGCCAGCAGCTCCCGGCCGGGGCTTAGCACAGATACGCAGTATTTT. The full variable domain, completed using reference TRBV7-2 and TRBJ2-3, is GAGVSQSPSNKVTEKGKDVELRCDPISGHTALYWYRQSLGQGLEFLIYFQGNSAPDKSGLPSDRFSAERTGGSVSTLTIQRTQQEDSAVYLCASSSRPGLSTDTQYFGPGTRLTVL.

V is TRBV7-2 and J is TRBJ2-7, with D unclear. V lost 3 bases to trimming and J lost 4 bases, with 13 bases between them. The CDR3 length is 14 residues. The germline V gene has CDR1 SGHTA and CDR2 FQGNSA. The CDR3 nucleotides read TGTGCCAGCAGCTTGGACCGATATCAGTACGAGCAGTACTTC. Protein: CASSLDRYQYEQYF.

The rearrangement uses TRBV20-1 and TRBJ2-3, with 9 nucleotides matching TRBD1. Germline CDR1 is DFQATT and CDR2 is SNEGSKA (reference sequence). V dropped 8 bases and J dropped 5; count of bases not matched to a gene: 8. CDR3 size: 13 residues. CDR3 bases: TGCAGTATCCGGGGACAGGGTGGAGATACGCAGTATTTT. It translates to CSIRGQGGDTQYF.

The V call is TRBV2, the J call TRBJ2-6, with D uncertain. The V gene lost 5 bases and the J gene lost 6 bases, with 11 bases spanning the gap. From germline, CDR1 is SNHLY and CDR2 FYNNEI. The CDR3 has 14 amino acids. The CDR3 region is CASSPSTEANVLTF. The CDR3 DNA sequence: TGTGCCAGCAGTCCTTCAACTGAGGCCAACGTCCTGACTTTC. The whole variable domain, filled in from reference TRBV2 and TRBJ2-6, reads EPEVTQTPSHQVTQMGQEVILRCVPISNHLYFYWYRQILGQKVEFLVSFYNNEISEKSEIFDDQFSVERPDGSNFTLKIRSTKLEDSAMYFCASSPSTEANVLTFGAGSRLTVL.

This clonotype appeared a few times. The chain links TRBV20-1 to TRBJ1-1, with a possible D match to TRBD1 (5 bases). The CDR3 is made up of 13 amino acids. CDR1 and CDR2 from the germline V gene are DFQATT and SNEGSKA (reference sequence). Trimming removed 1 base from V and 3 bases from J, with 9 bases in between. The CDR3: CSARAGFDTEAFF. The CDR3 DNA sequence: TGCAGTGCTAGAGCAGGGTTCGACACTGAAGCTTTCTTT.

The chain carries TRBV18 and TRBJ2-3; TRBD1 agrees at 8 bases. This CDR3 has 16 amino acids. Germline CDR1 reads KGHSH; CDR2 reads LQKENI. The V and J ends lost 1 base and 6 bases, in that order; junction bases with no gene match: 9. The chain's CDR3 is CASSPQWAGGADTQYF. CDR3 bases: TGTGCCAGCTCACCACAATGGGCAGGGGGCGCGGATACGCAGTATTTT.

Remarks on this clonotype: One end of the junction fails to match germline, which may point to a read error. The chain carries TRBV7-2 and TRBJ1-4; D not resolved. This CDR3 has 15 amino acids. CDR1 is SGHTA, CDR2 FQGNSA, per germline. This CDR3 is CASSLEGATNEKLFF. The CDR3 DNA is TGTGCCAGCAGTTTAGAGGGAGCAACTAATGAAAAACTGTTTTTT. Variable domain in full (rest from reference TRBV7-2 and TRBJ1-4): GAGVSQSPSNKVTEKGKDVELRCDPISGHTALYWYRQSLGQGLEFLIYFQGNSAPDKSGLPSDRFSAERTGGSVSTLTIQRTQQEDSAVYLCASSLEGATNEKLFFGSGTQLSVL.

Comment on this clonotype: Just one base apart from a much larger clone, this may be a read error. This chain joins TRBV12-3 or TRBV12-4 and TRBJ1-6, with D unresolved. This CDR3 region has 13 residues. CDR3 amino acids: CVSRSWRNSPLHF. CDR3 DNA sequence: TGTGTCAGCAGATCCTGGAGGAATTCACCCCTCCACTTT.

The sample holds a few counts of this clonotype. DNA of the CDR3: TGTGCCACCCAGAGCGGGATGTACACAGATACGCAGTATTTT. This encodes CATQSGMYTDTQYF. The V call is TRBV10-3, the J call TRBJ2-3; 7 positions match TRBD2. This CDR3 is 14 amino acids long. Germline CDR1 ENHRY, CDR2 SYGVKD. Trimming cost V 10 bases and J 2 bases; bases outside gene matches: 9.

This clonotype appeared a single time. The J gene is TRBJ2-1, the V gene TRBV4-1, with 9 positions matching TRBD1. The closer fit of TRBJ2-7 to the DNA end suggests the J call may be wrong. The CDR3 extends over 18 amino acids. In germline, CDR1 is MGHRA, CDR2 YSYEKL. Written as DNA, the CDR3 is TGCGCCAGCAGCCGGAGACCAAACAGGGGGCTGGATTACAATGAGCAGTACTTC. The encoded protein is CASSRRPNRGLDYNEQYF.

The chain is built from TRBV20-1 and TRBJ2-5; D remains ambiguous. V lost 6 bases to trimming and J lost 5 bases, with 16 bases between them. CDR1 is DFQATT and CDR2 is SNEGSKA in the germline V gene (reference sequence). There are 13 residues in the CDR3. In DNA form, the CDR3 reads TGCAGTGCCCGACCCCCTAGTGGGGAGACCCAGTACTTC. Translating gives CSARPPSGETQYF.

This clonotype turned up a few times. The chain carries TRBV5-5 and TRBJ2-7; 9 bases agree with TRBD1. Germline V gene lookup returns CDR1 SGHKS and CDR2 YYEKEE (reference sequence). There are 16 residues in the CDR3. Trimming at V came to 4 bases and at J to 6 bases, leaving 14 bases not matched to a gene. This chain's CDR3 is CASSENLRDRVFEQYF. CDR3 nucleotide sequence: TGTGCCAGCAGCGAAAACCTCCGGGACAGGGTCTTCGAGCAGTACTTC.

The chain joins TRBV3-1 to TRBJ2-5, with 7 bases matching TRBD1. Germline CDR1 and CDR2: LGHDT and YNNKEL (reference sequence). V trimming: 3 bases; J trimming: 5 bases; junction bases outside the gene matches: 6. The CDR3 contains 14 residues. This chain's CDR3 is CASSQNRGEETQYF. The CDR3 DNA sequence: TGTGCCAGCAGCCAGAACAGGGGAGAGGAGACCCAGTACTTC.